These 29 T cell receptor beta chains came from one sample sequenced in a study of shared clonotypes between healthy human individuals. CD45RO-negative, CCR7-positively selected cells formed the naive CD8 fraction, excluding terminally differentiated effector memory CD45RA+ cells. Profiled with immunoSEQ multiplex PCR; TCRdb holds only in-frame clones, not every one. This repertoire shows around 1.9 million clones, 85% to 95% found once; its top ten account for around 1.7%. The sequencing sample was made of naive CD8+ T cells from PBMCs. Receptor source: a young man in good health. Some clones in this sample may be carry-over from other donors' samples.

The CDR3 loop reads CATTMLGVTDTQYF. The CDR3 DNA sequence: TGTGCCACCACCATGTTAGGGGTCACAGATACGCAGTATTTT. The chain uses TRBV27 and TRBJ2-3; tentative D call: TRBD1 (5 bases). The CDR3 has 14 residues. Germline CDR1 is MNHEY and CDR2 is SMNVEV (reference sequence). V was pared by 10 bases and J by 2 bases, with 16 bases between.

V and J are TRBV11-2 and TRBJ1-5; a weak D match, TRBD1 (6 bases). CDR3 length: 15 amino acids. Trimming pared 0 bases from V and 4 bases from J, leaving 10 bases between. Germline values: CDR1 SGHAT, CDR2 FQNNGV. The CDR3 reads CASSLDTGFNQPQHF. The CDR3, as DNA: TGTGCCAGCAGCTTAGATACAGGGTTTAATCAGCCCCAGCATTTT.

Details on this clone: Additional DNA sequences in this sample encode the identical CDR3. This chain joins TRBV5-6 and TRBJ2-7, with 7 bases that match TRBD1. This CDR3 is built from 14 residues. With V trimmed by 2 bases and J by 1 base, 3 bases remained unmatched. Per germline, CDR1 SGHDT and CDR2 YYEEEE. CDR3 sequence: CASSFGRGSYEQYF. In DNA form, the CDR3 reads TGTGCCAGCAGCTTTGGCAGGGGGTCCTACGAGCAGTACTTC.

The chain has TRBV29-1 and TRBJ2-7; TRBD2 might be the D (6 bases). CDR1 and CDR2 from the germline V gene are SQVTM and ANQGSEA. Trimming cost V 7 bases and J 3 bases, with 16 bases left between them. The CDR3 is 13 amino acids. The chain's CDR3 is CSALAEPLYEQYF. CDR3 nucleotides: TGCAGCGCATTAGCGGAGCCCCTCTACGAGCAGTACTTC.

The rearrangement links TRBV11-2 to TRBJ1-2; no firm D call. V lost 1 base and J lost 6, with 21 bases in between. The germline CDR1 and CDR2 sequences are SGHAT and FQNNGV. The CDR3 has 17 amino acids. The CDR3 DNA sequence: TGTGCCAGCAGCTTAGGTGGCAGGACCCTGGGAGCGGATGGCTACACCTTC. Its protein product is CASSLGGRTLGADGYTF.

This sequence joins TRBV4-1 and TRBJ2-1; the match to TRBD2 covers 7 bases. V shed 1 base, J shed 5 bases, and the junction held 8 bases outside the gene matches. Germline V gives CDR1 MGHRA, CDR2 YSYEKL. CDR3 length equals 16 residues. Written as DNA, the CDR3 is TGCGCCAGCAGCCAAGTAGCGGGTACGGTCGACAATGAGCAGTTCTTC. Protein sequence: CASSQVAGTVDNEQFF.

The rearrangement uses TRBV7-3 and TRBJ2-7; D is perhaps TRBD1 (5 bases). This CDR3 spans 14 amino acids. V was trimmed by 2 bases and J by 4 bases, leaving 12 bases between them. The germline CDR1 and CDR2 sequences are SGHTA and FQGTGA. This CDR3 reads CASSLLPGKYEQYF. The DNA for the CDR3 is TGTGCCAGCAGCTTATTGCCAGGGAAGTACGAGCAGTACTTC.

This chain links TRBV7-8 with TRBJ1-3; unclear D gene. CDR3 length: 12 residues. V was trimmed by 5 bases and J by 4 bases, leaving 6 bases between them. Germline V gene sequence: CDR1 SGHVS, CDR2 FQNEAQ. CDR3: CASSASGNTIYF. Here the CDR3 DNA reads TGTGCCAGCAGCGCGTCCGGAAACACCATATATTTT. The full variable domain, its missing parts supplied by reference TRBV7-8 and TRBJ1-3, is GAGVSQSPRYKVAKRGQDVALRCDPISGHVSLFWYQQALGQGPEFLTYFQNEAQLDKSGLPSDRFFAERPEGSVSTLKIQRTQQEDSAVYLCASSASGNTIYFGEGSWLTVV.

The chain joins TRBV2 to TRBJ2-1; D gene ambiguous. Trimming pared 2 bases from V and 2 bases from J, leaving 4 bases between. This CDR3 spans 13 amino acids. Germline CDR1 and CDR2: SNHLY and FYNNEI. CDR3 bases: TGTGCCAGCAGTGAAAGAACCTACAATGAGCAGTTCTTC. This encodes CASSERTYNEQFF.

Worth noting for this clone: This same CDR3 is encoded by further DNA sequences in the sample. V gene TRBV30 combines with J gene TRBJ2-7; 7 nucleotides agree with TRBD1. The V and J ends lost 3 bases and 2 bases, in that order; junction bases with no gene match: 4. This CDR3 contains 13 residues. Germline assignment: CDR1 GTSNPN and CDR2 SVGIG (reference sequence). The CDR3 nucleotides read TGTGCCTGGAGGGGCCAGGGGGCCTACGAGCAGTACTTC. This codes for CAWRGQGAYEQYF. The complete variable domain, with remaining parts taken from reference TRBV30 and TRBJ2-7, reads SQTIHQWPATLVQPVGSPLSLECTVEGTSNPNLYWYRQAAGRGLQLLFYSVGIGQISSEVPQNLSASRPQDRQFILSSKKLLLSDSGFYLCAWRGQGAYEQYFGPGTRLTVT.

CDR3 nucleotide sequence: TGTGCCAGCAGCGTAGGCTGGGGCCTCAACACTGAAGCTTTCTTT. This codes for CASSVGWGLNTEAFF. This chain connects TRBV9 to TRBJ1-1, with D perhaps matching TRBD1 (5 bases). Per germline, CDR1 SGDLS and CDR2 YYNGEE. V was cut by 0 bases and J by 2 bases, with 11 bases left in between. The CDR3 length is 15 residues.

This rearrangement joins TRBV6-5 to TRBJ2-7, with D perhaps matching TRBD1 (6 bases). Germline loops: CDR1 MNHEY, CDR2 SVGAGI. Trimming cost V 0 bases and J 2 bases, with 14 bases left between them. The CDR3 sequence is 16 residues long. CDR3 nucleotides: TGTGCCAGCAGTTACTCCATCGGACAGATCGCCTACGAGCAGTACTTC. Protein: CASSYSIGQIAYEQYF.

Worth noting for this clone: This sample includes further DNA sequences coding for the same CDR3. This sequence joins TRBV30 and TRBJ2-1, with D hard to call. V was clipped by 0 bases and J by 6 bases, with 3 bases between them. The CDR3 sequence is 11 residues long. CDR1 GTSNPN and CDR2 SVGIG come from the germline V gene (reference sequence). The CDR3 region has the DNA TGTGCCTGGAGTGTATCCAATGAGCAGTTCTTC. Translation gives CAWSVSNEQFF.

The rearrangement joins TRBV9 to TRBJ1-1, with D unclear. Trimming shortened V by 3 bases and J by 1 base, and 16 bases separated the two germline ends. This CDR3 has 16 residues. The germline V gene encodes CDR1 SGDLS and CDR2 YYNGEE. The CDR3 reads CASSDPLHATNTEAFF. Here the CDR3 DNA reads TGTGCCAGCAGCGACCCCCTGCACGCGACGAACACTGAAGCTTTCTTT.

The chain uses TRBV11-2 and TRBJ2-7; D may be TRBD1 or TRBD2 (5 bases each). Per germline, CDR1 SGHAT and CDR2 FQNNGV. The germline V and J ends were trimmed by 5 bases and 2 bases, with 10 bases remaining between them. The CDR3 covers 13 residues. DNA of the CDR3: TGTGCCAGCAGCCCTGGGACGACCTACGAGCAGTACTTC. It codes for CASSPGTTYEQYF. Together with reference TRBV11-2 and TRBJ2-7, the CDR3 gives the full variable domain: EAGVAQSPRYKIIEKRQSVAFWCNPISGHATLYWYQQILGQGPKLLIQFQNNGVVDDSQLPKDRFSAERLKGVDSTLKIQPAKLEDSAVYLCASSPGTTYEQYFGPGTRLTVT.

The CDR3 loop reads CASSLRLPIQYNEQFF. CDR3 nucleotides: TGTGCCAGCAGTTTACGTCTACCTATTCAATACAATGAGCAGTTCTTC. The J gene is TRBJ2-1, the V gene TRBV27; D is ambiguous. The V end was cut by 2 bases, the J end by 4 bases, with 15 bases between. The CDR3 consists of 16 residues. CDR1 and CDR2 (germline): MNHEY, SMNVEV (reference sequence).

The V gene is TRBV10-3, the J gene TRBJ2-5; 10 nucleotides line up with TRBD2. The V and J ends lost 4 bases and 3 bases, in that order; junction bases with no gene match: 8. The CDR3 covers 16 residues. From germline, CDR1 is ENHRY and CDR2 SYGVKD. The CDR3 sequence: CAISAELAGVKETQYF. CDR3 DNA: TGTGCCATCAGTGCGGAGCTAGCGGGAGTCAAAGAGACCCAGTACTTC.

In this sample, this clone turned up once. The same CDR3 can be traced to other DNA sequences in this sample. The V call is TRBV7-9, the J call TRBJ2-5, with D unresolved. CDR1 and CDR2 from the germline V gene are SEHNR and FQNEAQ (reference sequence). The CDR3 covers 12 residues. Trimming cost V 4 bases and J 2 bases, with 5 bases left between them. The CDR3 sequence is CASSSLQETQYF. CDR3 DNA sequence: TGTGCCAGCAGCTCTTTACAAGAGACCCAGTACTTC.

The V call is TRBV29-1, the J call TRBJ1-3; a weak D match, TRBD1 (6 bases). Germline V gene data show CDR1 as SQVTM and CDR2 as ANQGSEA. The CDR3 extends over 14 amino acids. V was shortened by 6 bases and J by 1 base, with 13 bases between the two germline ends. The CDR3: CSVAGTFSGNTIYF. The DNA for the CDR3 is TGCAGCGTCGCCGGGACATTTTCTGGAAACACCATATATTTT. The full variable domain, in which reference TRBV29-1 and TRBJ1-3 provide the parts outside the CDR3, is SAVISQKPSRDICQRGTSLTIQCQVDSQVTMMFWYRQQPGQSLTLIATANQGSEATYESGFVIDKFPISRPNLTFSTLTVSNMSPEDSSIYLCSVAGTFSGNTIYFGEGSWLTVV.

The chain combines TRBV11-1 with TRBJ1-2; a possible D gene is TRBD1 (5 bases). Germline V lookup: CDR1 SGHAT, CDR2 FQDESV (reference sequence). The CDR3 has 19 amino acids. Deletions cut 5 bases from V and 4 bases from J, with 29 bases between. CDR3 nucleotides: TGTGCCAGCAGCCGATCTACAGGAGAATCCATACCATCCTTCTATGGCTACACCTTC. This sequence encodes CASSRSTGESIPSFYGYTF.

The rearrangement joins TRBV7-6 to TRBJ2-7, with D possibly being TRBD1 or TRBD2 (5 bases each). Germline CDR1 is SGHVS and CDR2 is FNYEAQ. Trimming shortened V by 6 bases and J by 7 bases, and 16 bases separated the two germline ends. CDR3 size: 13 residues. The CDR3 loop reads CASRQNRGGEQYF. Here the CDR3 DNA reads TGTGCCAGCAGACAAAATCGGGGCGGGGAGCAGTACTTC.

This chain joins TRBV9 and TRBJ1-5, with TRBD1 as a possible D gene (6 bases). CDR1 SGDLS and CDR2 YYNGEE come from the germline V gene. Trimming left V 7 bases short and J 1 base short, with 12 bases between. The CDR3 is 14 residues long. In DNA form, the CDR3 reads TGTGCCAGCGGGGCCGGACAGAGCAATCAGCCCCAGCATTTT. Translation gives CASGAGQSNQPQHF.

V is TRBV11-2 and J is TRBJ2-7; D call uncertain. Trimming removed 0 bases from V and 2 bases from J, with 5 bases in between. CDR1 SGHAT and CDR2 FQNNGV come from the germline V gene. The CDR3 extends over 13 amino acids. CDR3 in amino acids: CASSLEPTYEQYF. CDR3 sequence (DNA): TGTGCCAGCAGCTTAGAACCCACCTACGAGCAGTACTTC.

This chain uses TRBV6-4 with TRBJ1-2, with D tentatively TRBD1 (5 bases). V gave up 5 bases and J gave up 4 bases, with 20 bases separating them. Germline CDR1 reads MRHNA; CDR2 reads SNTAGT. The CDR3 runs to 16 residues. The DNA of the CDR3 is TGTGCCAGCAGTCCCCGCGTGGGGAGGGGTACCTATGGCTACACCTTC. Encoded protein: CASSPRVGRGTYGYTF.

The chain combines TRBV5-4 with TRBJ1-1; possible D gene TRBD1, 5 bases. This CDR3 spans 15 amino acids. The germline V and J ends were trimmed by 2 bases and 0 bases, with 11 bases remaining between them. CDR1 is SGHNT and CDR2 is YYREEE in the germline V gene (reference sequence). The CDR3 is CASSFRGELNTEAFF. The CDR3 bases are TGTGCCAGCAGCTTTAGAGGGGAGTTGAACACTGAAGCTTTCTTT.

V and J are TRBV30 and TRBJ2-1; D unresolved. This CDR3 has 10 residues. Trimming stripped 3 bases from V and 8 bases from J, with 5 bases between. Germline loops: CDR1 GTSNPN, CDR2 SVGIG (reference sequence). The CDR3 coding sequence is TGTGCCTGGAGGTCCCATGAGCAGTTCTTC. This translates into CAWRSHEQFF.

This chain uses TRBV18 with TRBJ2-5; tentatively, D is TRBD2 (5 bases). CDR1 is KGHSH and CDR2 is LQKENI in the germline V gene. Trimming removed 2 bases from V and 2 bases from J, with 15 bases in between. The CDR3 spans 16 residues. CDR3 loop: CASSPNYAGLQETQYF. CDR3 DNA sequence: TGTGCCAGCTCACCAAATTATGCGGGCCTTCAAGAGACCCAGTACTTC.

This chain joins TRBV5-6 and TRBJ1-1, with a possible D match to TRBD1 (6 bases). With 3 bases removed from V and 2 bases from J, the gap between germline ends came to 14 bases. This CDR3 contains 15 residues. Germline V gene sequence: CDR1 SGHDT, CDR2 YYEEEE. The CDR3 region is CASSSGTFLNTEAFF. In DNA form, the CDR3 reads TGTGCCAGCAGCTCTGGGACATTCCTCAACACTGAAGCTTTCTTT.

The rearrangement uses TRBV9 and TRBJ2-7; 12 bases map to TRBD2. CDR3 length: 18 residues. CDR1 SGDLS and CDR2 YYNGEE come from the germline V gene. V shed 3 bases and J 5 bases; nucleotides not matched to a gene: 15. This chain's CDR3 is CASSAGLAGTLKPDEQYF. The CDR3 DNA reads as TGTGCCAGCAGCGCCGGACTAGCGGGAACCCTAAAACCGGACGAGCAGTACTTC.